The 6 T cell receptor beta chains listed next were all sequenced from one sample in a study of graft-versus-host responses after intestinal transplantation. Profiled with immunoSEQ multiplex PCR; TCRdb holds only in-frame clones, not every one. The profile shows about 4,600 clones, approximately 25% of them singletons. This specimen consisted of alloreactive CD4+ T cells from a mixed lymphocyte reaction culture, obtained before intestinal transplant. Stated subset: CFSE-low proliferating T cells sorted from roughly 6-day pre-transplant mixed lymphocyte reaction (GvH or HvG direction). These receptors were taken from a human patient who received an intestinal transplant.

The J gene is TRBJ1-3, the V gene TRBV6-5, with D unresolved. This CDR3 is 15 amino acids long. V lost 6 bases and J lost 0, with 12 bases in between. The germline CDR1 and CDR2 sequences are MNHEY and SVGAGI. The CDR3 here is CASSLRTPSGNTIYF. CDR3 coding DNA: TGTGCCAGCAGCCTCAGGACCCCCTCTGGAAACACCATATATTTT.

In its sample, this clone ranks as large. The rearrangement uses TRBV7-6 and TRBJ2-7, with 11 bases identical to TRBD2. Germline loops: CDR1 SGHVS, CDR2 FNYEAQ. This CDR3 has 14 residues. J lost 6 bases, V lost 7 bases, and 8 bases had no gene match. The CDR3: CASMKGLAGGEQYF. The CDR3, as DNA: TGTGCCAGCATGAAGGGGCTAGCGGGAGGCGAGCAGTACTTC.

Notes on this clone: This sample includes further DNA sequences coding for the same CDR3. This chain joins TRBV6-1 and TRBJ2-2, with 8 bases matching TRBD2. The CDR3 extends over 17 amino acids. The V gene's germline CDR1 is MNHNS and CDR2 SASEGT. The V and J ends lost 3 bases and 5 bases, in that order; junction bases with no gene match: 11. CDR3: CASSDGGGRAGTGELFF. The CDR3 DNA is TGTGCCAGCAGTGACGGGGGGGGCAGGGCGGGTACCGGGGAGCTGTTTTTT.

Comment on this clone: One end of the junction varies from germline; a read error may be responsible. The J gene is TRBJ2-7, the V gene TRBV6-4; TRBD1 agrees at 8 bases. Germline lookup yields CDR1 MRHNA and CDR2 SNTAGT. The CDR3 runs 16 residues. The CDR3 DNA reads as TGTGCCAGCAGTTACTCTCTCGTACAGGGGGTCTACGAGCAGTACTTC. It codes for CASSYSLVQGVYEQYF.

By share, this clone counts as medium-sized (0.01 to 0.1%). This chain joins TRBV29-1 and TRBJ1-2; D not resolved. CDR1 and CDR2 (germline): SQVTM, ANQGSEA. The CDR3 is 13 residues long. In DNA, the CDR3 is TGCACAAGTCGGATTATCTCTAACTATGGCTACACCTTC. This sequence encodes CTSRIISNYGYTF.

V usage is TRBV11-2 and J usage is TRBJ1-2; D gene ambiguous. Deletions cut 2 bases from V and 1 base from J, with 11 bases between. Germline CDR1 reads SGHAT; CDR2 reads FQNNGV. The CDR3 covers 15 residues. The CDR3 DNA follows: TGTGCCAGCAGCTTAACCCAGAACTTTAACTATGGCTACACCTTC. Protein product: CASSLTQNFNYGYTF. The full variable domain, rest sourced from reference TRBV11-2 and TRBJ1-2, is EAGVAQSPRYKIIEKRQSVAFWCNPISGHATLYWYQQILGQGPKLLIQFQNNGVVDDSQLPKDRFSAERLKGVDSTLKIQPAKLEDSAVYLCASSLTQNFNYGYTFGSGTRLTVV.